What follows describes a single TCR beta chain. As processed by the authors: Reference gene primer amplification yielded estimated nucleated cell counts. Profiled with immunoSEQ multiplex PCR; TCRdb holds only in-frame clones, not every one. V and J calls and clone size follow that table, whereas D and trimming were derived from the DNA. The sample holds about 180,000 clones, roughly four fifths seen once. The data were obtained in a study of blood T cell repertoires in COVID-19. At the level of the study: Material from acute and convalescent COVID-19 was sourced from the United States, Italy and Spain. PBMCs, B-cell-depleted T cells, or T cells were the source of the cDNA or gDNA that made up the material.

V dropped 5 bases and J dropped 1; count of bases not matched to a gene: 9. In germline, CDR1 is SEHNR, CDR2 FQNEAQ (reference sequence). This CDR3 comprises 16 residues. The sample comprised peripheral blood. This TCR was sampled from a human donor in a cohort sampled during active COVID-19. This sequence joins TRBV7-9 and TRBJ2-7; 9 bases match TRBD1. The CDR3 DNA sequence: TGTGCCAGCAGCCGCCCGGGACAGGGCCAATCCTACGAGCAGTACTTC. Its translation: CASSRPGQGQSYEQYF.